The 25 T cell receptor beta chains below come from one sample, sequenced in a study of blood T cell repertoires in COVID-19. Profiled with immunoSEQ multiplex PCR; TCRdb holds only in-frame clones, not every one. Among 290,000 or so clones listed, approximately 86% were seen once. Input material: peripheral blood. All receptors come from a man younger than 35 with active or convalescent COVID-19.

This chain connects TRBV15 to TRBJ2-5, with TRBD2 as a possible D gene (7 bases). The CDR3 is made up of 19 amino acids. V dropped 1 base and J dropped 2 bases, with 23 bases sitting between them. Germline V CDR1 and CDR2: LNHNV, YYDKDF (reference sequence). The DNA for the CDR3 is TGTGCCACCAGCAGAGGAGCCCTCCTTGGACTAGGGGGGCAAGAGACCCAGTACTTC. This sequence encodes CATSRGALLGLGGQETQYF.

The rearrangement links TRBV21-1 to TRBJ2-7; TRBD1 is taken as the D call from the table, unchecked against the DNA. TRBV21-1 is given as a pseudogene. The CDR3 consists of 10 residues. CDR3 region: CASRAYEQYF. DNA of the CDR3: TGTGCCAGCAGGGCATACGAGCAGTACTTC.

The rearrangement joins TRBV4-1 to TRBJ2-3; unclear D gene. V was pared by 1 base and J by 1 base, with 12 bases between. The CDR3 spans 16 residues. Looked up from germline, CDR1 is MGHRA and CDR2 is YSYEKL. As DNA, the CDR3 is TGCGCCAGCAGCCAAGGACATTCGCCGGGCACAGATACGCAGTATTTT. This gives the protein CASSQGHSPGTDTQYF.

The CDR3 here is CASSPTVGEAFF. The CDR3 nucleotides read TGTGCCAGCAGCCCGACAGTGGGTGAAGCTTTCTTT. The rearrangement uses TRBV12-3 or TRBV12-4 and TRBJ1-1; perhaps TRBD1 as D (5 bases). V shed 6 bases and J shed 7 bases, with 12 bases lying between them. The CDR3 extends over 12 amino acids.

V gene TRBV27 combines with J gene TRBJ1-6, with no clear D. The CDR3 consists of 19 residues. The germline V gene has CDR1 MNHEY and CDR2 SMNVEV (reference sequence). Trimming shortened V by 2 bases and J by 6 bases, and 23 bases separated the two germline ends. CDR3 nucleotide sequence: TGTGCCAGCAGTTTACTCTCGGGTGGAGGGAGAAAGAGTAATTCACCCCTCCACTTT. Translating gives CASSLLSGGGRKSNSPLHF.

This chain connects TRBV4-1 to TRBJ1-4, with a weak D call TRBD1 (5 bases). The CDR3 is 15 amino acids. Trimming took 2 bases from V and 7 from J, leaving 14 bases between them. Germline-derived CDR1 and CDR2 are MGHRA and YSYEKL. CDR3 DNA: TGCGCCAGCAGCCAACCGACAGTTAAGGGTGAAAAACTGTTTTTT. Its protein product is CASSQPTVKGEKLFF.

This sequence joins TRBV5-4 and TRBJ2-3; 8 bases align to TRBD2. The CDR3 extends over 16 amino acids. The V and J ends lost 0 bases and 2 bases, in that order; junction bases with no gene match: 5. CDR1 and CDR2 (germline): SGHNT, YYREEE (reference sequence). The CDR3 loop reads CASSLALAGVTDTQYF. The DNA for the CDR3 is TGTGCCAGCAGCTTGGCCCTAGCGGGCGTCACAGATACGCAGTATTTT.

This chain joins TRBV10-3 and TRBJ2-7; possible D gene TRBD1, 6 bases. Germline CDR1 reads ENHRY; CDR2 reads SYGVKD. V lost 4 bases and J lost 0, with 7 bases in between. This CDR3 is built from 13 residues. The CDR3 DNA follows: TGTGCCATCAGTGGACAGGACTCCTACGAGCAGTACTTC. As protein: CAISGQDSYEQYF.

The chain employs TRBV19 and TRBJ2-1; no reliable D call. Germline values: CDR1 LNHDA, CDR2 SQIVND (reference sequence). V was pared by 6 bases and J by 4 bases, with 10 bases between. The CDR3 covers 13 residues. The CDR3 loop reads CASRSALYNEQFF. The CDR3 nucleotides read TGTGCCAGTAGAAGCGCCCTATACAATGAGCAGTTCTTC. The full variable domain, with the rest looked up from reference TRBV19 and TRBJ2-1, is DGGITQSPKYLFRKEGQNVTLSCEQNLNHDAMYWYRQDPGQGLRLIYYSQIVNDFQKGDIAEGYSVSREKKESFPLTVTSAQKNPTAFYLCASRSALYNEQFFGPGTRLTVL.

The chain joins TRBV10-1 to TRBJ2-3; D is possibly TRBD2 (5 bases). This CDR3 is built from 15 residues. The germline V gene encodes CDR1 WNHNN and CDR2 SYGVQD (reference sequence). The ends were cut back, 3 bases at V and 3 bases at J, with 13 bases in the middle. CDR3 in amino acids: CASSDYPAETDTQYF. DNA for the CDR3: TGCGCCAGCAGTGACTACCCAGCGGAGACAGATACGCAGTATTTT.

The genes are TRBV6-2 or TRBV6-3 and TRBJ1-5; D might be TRBD1 (5 bases). This CDR3 spans 14 amino acids. CDR1 and CDR2 from the germline V gene are MNHEY and SVGEGT. V was cut by 2 bases and J by 5 bases, with 10 bases left in between. The DNA of the CDR3 is TGTGCCAGCAGTTACGGTGGGGCGTATCAGCCCCAGCATTTT. Protein product: CASSYGGAYQPQHF.

CDR3 sequence: CASSLDGGTRSKFF. The CDR3 nucleotides are TGTGCCAGCAGCTTGGATGGTGGGACTAGGAGTAAGTTCTTC. V and J are TRBV5-4 and TRBJ2-1; 8 nucleotides line up with TRBD2. CDR3 length: 14 residues. Per the germline V gene, CDR1 is SGHNT and CDR2 is YYREEE (reference sequence). With V trimmed by 0 bases and J by 14 bases, 10 bases remained unmatched.

J is TRBJ1-2 and V is TRBV27, with a weak D call TRBD1 (5 bases). The V and J ends lost 2 bases and 6 bases respectively, with 10 bases between them. The CDR3 sequence is 13 residues long. CDR1 is MNHEY and CDR2 is SMNVEV in the germline V gene (reference sequence). The CDR3 DNA follows: TGTGCCAGCAGTTTACAGTCGGGGGATGGCTACACCTTC. Protein: CASSLQSGDGYTF.

CDR3 in amino acids: CASGQGAGEQYF. In nucleotides, the CDR3 is TGTGCCAGTGGACAGGGGGCAGGCGAGCAGTACTTC. The rearrangement uses TRBV2 and TRBJ2-7; 11 bases agree with TRBD1. The V segment lost 9 bases and the J segment 6 bases; nucleotides outside the gene matches: 4. CDR1 and CDR2 (germline): SNHLY, FYNNEI. The CDR3 covers 12 residues.

This clone has just a few counts. The chain combines TRBV2 with TRBJ2-7; maybe TRBD2 (7 bases). This CDR3 is 12 amino acids long. Trimming shortened V by 7 bases and J by 2 bases, and 9 bases separated the two germline ends. CDR1 and CDR2 (germline): SNHLY, FYNNEI. CDR3 region: CASIGGAYEQYF. The DNA of the CDR3 is TGTGCCAGCATAGGGGGGGCCTACGAGCAGTACTTC.

The chain combines TRBV4-1 with TRBJ2-7; the D gene is possibly TRBD2 (5 bases). The V and J ends lost 1 base and 3 bases respectively, with 13 bases between them. CDR3 length equals 15 residues. CDR1 MGHRA and CDR2 YSYEKL come from the germline V gene. CDR3 nucleotides: TGCGCCAGCAGCCAAGGCGCCGGACGGGGCTACGAGCAGTACTTC. Translated, it gives CASSQGAGRGYEQYF.

The chain combines TRBV7-3 with TRBJ2-3; D gene ambiguous. There are 14 residues in the CDR3. Germline CDR1 and CDR2: SGHTA and FQGTGA. V lost 3 bases and J lost 0, with 7 bases in between. This chain's CDR3 is CASSFSASTDTQYF. DNA for the CDR3: TGTGCCAGCAGCTTTAGTGCTAGCACAGATACGCAGTATTTT.

Only one count was recorded for this clone. The chain carries TRBV7-2 and TRBJ2-2, with D maybe TRBD1 (5 bases). The CDR3 totals 16 residues. CDR1 and CDR2 from the germline V gene are SGHTA and FQGNSA. V lost 1 base and J 0 bases, leaving 9 bases between the germline ends. The CDR3 DNA reads as TGTGCCAGCAGCTTAGTACCAGGGCCGAACACCGGGGAGCTGTTTTTT. Protein: CASSLVPGPNTGELFF.

The gene calls are TRBV7-9 and TRBJ2-1, with 8 bases identical to TRBD2. Germline assignment: CDR1 SEHNR and CDR2 FQNEAQ (reference sequence). Trimming at V came to 1 base and at J to 9 bases, leaving 20 bases not matched to a gene. CDR3 size: 19 residues. Here the CDR3 reads CASSLVASVGGRSRGEQFF. CDR3 nucleotide sequence: TGTGCCAGCAGCTTAGTTGCGAGCGTCGGCGGGAGGTCCCGGGGTGAGCAGTTCTTC.

The table lists this clone with a few counts. V and J are TRBV5-1 and TRBJ2-1; D remains ambiguous. This CDR3 has 12 amino acids. From germline, CDR1 is SGHRS and CDR2 YFSETQ. V was clipped by 1 base and J by 10 bases, with 9 bases between them. CDR3 loop: CASSLSRIEQFF. CDR3 DNA: TGCGCCAGCAGCTTGTCTAGGATAGAGCAGTTCTTC.

The chain has TRBV6-1 and TRBJ2-7; 8 nucleotides line up with TRBD2. This CDR3 region has 15 residues. The junction had 4 bases not matched to a gene; V was cut back by 3 bases and J by 0 bases. Germline CDR1 and CDR2: MNHNS and SASEGT. As DNA, the CDR3 is TGTGCCAGCAGTGATTATCTAGCGGGCTCCTACGAGCAGTACTTC. Protein sequence: CASSDYLAGSYEQYF.

The chain is built from TRBV2 and TRBJ1-3; D perhaps matches TRBD1 (5 bases). Per germline, CDR1 SNHLY and CDR2 FYNNEI. CDR3 length equals 13 residues. Trimming left V 3 bases short and J 5 bases short, with 8 bases between. The CDR3 nucleotides are TGTGCCAGCAGTGACGGGGGAAGAAACACCATATATTTT. Translated: CASSDGGRNTIYF.

The gene calls are TRBV7-2 and TRBJ2-2; D is unresolved. Germline CDR1 and CDR2: SGHTA and FQGNSA. V gave up 0 bases and J gave up 8 bases, with 10 bases separating them. CDR3 size: 14 residues. This CDR3 is CASSLALLGGELFF. The CDR3, as DNA: TGTGCCAGCAGCTTAGCTCTCCTAGGAGGGGAGCTGTTTTTT.

This chain links TRBV5-6 with TRBJ1-6; D unresolved. CDR1 and CDR2 (germline): SGHDT, YYEEEE. With 5 bases removed from V and 12 bases from J, the gap between germline ends came to 18 bases. The CDR3 is 14 residues long. The CDR3 nucleotides read TGTGCCAGCAGTCTAGCCCACTTGGGAGAACCCCTCCACTTT. This encodes CASSLAHLGEPLHF.

The chain carries TRBV28 and TRBJ1-5; D call uncertain. This CDR3 has 15 amino acids. V was trimmed by 2 bases and J by 0 bases, leaving 8 bases between them. The germline V gene encodes CDR1 MDHEN and CDR2 SYDVKM. CDR3 bases: TGTGCCAGCAGTTTACAGGCTGGTAGCAATCAGCCCCAGCATTTT. It encodes CASSLQAGSNQPQHF.